This T cell receptor beta chain is drawn from a study of blood T cell repertoires in COVID-19. The wider study: Sites in the United States, Italy and Spain provided acute and convalescent COVID-19 samples. T cells, B-cell-depleted T cells, or PBMCs supplied cDNA or gDNA.

Produced via immunoSEQ multiplex PCR; TCRdb's table is partial and in-frame only. Among 360,000 or so clones listed, more than 85% were seen once. Donors of Cohort 3 who recovered were those that had two negative PCRs, clearance, or symptom resolution. Deletions cut 0 bases from V and 1 base from J, with 6 bases between. In germline, CDR1 is KGHSH, CDR2 LQKENI. The CDR3 has 15 residues. This sequence was found in a woman in her thirties who had recovered from COVID-19. Input material: PBMCs or T cells enriched from blood (not recorded which). The rearrangement uses TRBV18 and TRBJ2-2; no firm D call. Written as DNA, the CDR3 is TGTGCCAGCTCACCACCGCGACAGAACACCGGGGAGCTGTTTTTT. It yields the protein CASSPPRQNTGELFF.